This T cell receptor beta chain is from a study of CD8+ T cells in alopecia areata. Reverse transcribed after extraction, RNA yielded cDNA as the sequencing template. TCRdb's copy holds only in-frame clones and misses some; the assay was immunoSEQ multiplex PCR. The sample has 90,000 or so clones; around 40% are singletons. Concerning this clone: Its antigen is unidentified.

Documented treatment: oral pan-JAK inhibitor, 5-10 mg twice daily. The study's findings and limits: Sequenced scalp T cells also include alphabeta T cells resident in normal skin.

This clonotype originated in a human donor with alopecia areata. Sequencing was performed on CD8+ T cells sorted from blood, taken at week 24, from a patient treated with tofacitinib.

In DNA, the CDR3 is TGTGCCAGCTTTACTAGGCCTACCTACGAGCAGTACTTC. Translation: CASFTRPTYEQYF. The J gene is TRBJ2-7, the V gene TRBV5-8; maybe TRBD2 (5 bases). The CDR3 totals 13 residues. From germline, CDR1 is SGHTS and CDR2 YDEGEE. With 7 bases removed from V and 2 bases from J, the gap between germline ends came to 13 bases.